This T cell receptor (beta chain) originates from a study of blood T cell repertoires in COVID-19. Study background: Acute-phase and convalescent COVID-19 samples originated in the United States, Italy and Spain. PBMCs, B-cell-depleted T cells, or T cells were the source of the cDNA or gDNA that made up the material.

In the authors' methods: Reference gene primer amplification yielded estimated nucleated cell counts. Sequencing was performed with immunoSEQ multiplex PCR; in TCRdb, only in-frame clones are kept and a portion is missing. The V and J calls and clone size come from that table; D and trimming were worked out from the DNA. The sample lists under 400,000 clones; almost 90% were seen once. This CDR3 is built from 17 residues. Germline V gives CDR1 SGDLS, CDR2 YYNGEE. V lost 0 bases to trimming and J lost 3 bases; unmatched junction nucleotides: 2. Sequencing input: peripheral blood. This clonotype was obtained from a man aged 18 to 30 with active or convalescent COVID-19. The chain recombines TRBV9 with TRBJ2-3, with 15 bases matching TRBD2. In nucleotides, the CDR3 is TGTGCCAGCAGCGTAGTGGGACTAGCGGGGGGAACAGATACGCAGTATTTT. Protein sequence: CASSVVGLAGGTDTQYF.